The text below deals with one T cell receptor beta chain. Antigen unknown. The data were obtained in a study of cytomegalovirus exposure and HLA in healthy donors. Germline CDR1 reads SGDLS; CDR2 reads YYNGEE. The CDR3 consists of 15 residues. V lost 0 bases to trimming and J lost 7 bases, with 15 bases between them. Points from the study as a whole: Overall, approximately 150 TCR beta chains were annotated as cytomegalovirus-associated. Highest at DRB1 and lowest at HLA-C, TCR association rates differed among HLA loci in a later analysis. Researchers left out some V segments, among them TRBV6-2 and TRBV6-3, as indistinguishable. A later analysis reported that several of the most significant clusters appeared to be linked to common viral pathogens, among them Epstein-Barr virus.

The PCR contained 60 Vbeta and 13 Jbeta primers. Measured with immunoSEQ multiplex PCR; TCRdb has only the in-frame clones, and not every one. The sample shows about 190,000 clones, over 80% of them seen only once. Sequencing used PBMCs. The V call is TRBV9, the J call TRBJ2-3, with a weak D call TRBD2 (5 bases). The origin of this receptor is a man aged 30-40 years in good health and CMV-seronegative. CDR3 nucleotides: TGTGCCAGCAGCGTAGCCAGCCCGCCCGGGAATACGCAGTATTTT. Encoded protein: CASSVASPPGNTQYF.